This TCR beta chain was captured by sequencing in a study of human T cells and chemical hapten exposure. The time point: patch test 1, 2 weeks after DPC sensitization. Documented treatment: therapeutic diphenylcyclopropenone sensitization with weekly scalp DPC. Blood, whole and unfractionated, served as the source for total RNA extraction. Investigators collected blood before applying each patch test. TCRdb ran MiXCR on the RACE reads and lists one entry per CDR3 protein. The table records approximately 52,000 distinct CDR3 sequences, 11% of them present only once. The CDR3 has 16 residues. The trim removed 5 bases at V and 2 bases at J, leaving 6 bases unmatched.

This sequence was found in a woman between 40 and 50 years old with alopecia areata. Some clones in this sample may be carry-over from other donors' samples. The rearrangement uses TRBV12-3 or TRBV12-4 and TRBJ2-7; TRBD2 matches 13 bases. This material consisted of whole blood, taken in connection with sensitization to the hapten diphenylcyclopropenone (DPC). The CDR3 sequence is CASSPRGLAGAYEQYF. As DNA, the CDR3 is TGTGCCAGCAGTCCCCGCGGACTAGCGGGGGCCTACGAGCAGTACTTC.